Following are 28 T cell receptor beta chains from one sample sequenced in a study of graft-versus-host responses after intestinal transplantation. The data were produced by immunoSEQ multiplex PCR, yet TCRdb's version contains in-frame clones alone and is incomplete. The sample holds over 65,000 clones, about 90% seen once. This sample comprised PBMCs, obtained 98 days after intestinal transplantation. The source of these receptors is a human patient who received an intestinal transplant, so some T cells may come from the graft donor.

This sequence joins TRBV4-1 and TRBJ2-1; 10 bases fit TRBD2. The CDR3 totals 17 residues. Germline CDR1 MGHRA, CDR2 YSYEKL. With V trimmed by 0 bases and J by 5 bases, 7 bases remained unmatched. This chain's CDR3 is CASSQEPGTSVNNEQFF. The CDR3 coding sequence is TGCGCCAGCAGCCAAGAGCCCGGGACTAGCGTGAACAATGAGCAGTTCTTC.

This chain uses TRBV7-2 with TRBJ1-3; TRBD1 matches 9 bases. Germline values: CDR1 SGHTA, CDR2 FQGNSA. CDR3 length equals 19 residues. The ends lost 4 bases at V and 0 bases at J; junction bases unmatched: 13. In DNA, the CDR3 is TGTGCCAGCAGCTCGGGACAGGGTAGTTTCCACCTCTCTGGAAACACCATATATTTT. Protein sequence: CASSSGQGSFHLSGNTIYF.

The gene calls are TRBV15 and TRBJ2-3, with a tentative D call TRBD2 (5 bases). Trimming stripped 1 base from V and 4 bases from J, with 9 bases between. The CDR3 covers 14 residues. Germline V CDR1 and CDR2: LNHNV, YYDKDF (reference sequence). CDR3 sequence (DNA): TGTGCCACCAGCAGAGGAGAAGCGGCAGATACGCAGTATTTT. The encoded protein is CATSRGEAADTQYF. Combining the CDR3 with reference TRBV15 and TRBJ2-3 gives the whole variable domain DAMVIQNPRYQVTQFGKPVTLSCSQTLNHNVMYWYQQKSSQAPKLLFHYYDKDFNNEADTPDNFQSRRPNTSFCFLDIRSPGLGDTAMYLCATSRGEAADTQYFGPGTRLTVL.

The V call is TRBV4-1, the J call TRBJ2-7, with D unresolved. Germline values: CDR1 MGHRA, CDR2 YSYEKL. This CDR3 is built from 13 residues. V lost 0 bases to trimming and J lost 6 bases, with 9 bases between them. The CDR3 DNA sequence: TGCGCCAGCAGCCAAGAGAGGTCCCTCGAGCAGTACTTC. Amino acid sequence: CASSQERSLEQYF.

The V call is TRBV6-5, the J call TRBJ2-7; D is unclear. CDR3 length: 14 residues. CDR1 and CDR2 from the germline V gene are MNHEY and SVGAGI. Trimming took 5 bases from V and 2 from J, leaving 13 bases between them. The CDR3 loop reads CASSTYVNPYEQYF. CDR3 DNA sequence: TGTGCCAGCAGTACCTACGTCAATCCCTACGAGCAGTACTTC.

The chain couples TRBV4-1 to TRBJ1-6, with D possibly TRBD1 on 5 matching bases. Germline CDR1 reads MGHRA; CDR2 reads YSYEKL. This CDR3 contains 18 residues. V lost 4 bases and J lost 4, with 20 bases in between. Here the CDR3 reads CASSPPFPPGPYNSPLHF. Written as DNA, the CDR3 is TGCGCCAGCAGCCCGCCCTTCCCGCCGGGACCGTATAATTCACCCCTCCACTTT.

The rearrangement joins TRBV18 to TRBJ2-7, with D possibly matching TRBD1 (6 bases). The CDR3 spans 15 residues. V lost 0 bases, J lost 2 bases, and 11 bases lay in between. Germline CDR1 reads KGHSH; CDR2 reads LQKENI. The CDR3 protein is CASSPPTTGTYEQYF. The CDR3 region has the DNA TGTGCCAGCTCACCACCGACGACAGGCACCTACGAGCAGTACTTC.

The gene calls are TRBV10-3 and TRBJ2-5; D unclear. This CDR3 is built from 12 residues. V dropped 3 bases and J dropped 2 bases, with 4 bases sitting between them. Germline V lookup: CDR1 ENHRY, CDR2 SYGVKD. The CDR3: CAISEAQETQYF. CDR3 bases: TGTGCCATCAGTGAAGCGCAAGAGACCCAGTACTTC.

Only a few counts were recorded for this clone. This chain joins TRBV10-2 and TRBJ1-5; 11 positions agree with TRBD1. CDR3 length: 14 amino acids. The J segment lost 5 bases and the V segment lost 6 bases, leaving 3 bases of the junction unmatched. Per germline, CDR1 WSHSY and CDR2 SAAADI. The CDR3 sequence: CASSWDRGDQPQHF. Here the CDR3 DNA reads TGCGCCAGCAGCTGGGACAGGGGGGATCAGCCCCAGCATTTT.

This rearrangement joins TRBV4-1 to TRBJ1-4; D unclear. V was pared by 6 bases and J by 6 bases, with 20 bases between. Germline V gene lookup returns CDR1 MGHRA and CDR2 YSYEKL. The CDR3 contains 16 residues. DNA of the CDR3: TGCGCCAGCAGGCATCGCGGGCGCCGTCTAGATGAAAAACTGTTTTTT. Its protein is CASRHRGRRLDEKLFF.

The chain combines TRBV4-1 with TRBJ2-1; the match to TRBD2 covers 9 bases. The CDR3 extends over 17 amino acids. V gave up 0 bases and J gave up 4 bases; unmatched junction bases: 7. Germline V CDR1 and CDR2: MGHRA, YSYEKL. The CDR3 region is CASSQDPVAGVYNEQFF. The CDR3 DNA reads TGCGCCAGCAGCCAAGATCCAGTAGCGGGAGTTTACAATGAGCAGTTCTTC.

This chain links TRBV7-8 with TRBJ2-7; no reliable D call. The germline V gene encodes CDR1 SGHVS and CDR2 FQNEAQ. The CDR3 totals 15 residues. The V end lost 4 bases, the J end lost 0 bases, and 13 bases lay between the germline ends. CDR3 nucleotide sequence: TGTGCCAGCAGCTCCTCGGAGACCAGCTCCTACGAGCAGTACTTC. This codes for CASSSSETSSYEQYF.

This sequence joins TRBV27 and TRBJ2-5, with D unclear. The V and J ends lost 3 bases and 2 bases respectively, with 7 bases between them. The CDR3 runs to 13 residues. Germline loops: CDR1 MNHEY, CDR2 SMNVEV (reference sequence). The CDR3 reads CASSLTVQETQYF. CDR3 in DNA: TGTGCCAGCAGTTTGACGGTGCAAGAGACCCAGTACTTC.

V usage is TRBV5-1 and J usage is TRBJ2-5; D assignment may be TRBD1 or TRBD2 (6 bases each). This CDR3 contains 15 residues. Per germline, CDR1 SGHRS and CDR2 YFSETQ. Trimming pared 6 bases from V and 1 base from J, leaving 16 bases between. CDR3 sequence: CASTRYGGLQETQYF. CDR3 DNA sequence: TGCGCCAGCACCCGATACGGGGGCCTCCAAGAGACCCAGTACTTC.

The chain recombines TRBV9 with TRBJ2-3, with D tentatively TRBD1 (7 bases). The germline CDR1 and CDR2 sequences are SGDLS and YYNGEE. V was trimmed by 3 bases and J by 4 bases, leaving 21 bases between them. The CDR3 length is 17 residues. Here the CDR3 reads CASSGPWRGLFADTQYF. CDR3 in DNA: TGTGCCAGCAGCGGTCCATGGAGGGGGCTATTTGCAGATACGCAGTATTTT.

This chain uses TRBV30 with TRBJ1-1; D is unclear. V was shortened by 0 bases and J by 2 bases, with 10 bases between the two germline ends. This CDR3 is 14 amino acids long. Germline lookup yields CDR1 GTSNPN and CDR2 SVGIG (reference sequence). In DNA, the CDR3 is TGTGCCTGGAGTGTACCGGGCACAAACACTGAAGCTTTCTTT. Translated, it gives CAWSVPGTNTEAFF.

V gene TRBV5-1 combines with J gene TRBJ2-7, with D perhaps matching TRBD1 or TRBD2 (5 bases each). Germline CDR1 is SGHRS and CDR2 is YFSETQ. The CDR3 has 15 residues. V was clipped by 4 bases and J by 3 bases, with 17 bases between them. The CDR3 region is CASSEGPKTYYEQYF. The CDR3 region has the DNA TGCGCCAGCAGCGAGGGACCCAAGACCTACTACGAGCAGTACTTC. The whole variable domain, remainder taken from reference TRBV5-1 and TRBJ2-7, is KAGVTQTPRYLIKTRGQQVTLSCSPISGHRSVSWYQQTPGQGLQFLFEYFSETQRNKGNFPGRFSGRQFSNSRSEMNVSTLELGDSALYLCASSEGPKTYYEQYFGPGTRLTVT.

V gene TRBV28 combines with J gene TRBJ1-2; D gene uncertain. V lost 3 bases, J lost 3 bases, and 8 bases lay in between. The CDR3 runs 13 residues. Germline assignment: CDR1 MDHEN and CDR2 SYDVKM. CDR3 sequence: CASSLLSHYGYTF. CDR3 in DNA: TGTGCCAGCAGTTTGTTATCCCACTATGGCTACACCTTC.

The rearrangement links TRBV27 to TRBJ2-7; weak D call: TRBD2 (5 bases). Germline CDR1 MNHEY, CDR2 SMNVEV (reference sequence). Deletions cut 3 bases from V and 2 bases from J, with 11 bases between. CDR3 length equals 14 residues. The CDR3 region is CASSFYEGTYEQYF. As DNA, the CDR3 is TGTGCCAGCAGTTTTTATGAGGGCACCTACGAGCAGTACTTC.

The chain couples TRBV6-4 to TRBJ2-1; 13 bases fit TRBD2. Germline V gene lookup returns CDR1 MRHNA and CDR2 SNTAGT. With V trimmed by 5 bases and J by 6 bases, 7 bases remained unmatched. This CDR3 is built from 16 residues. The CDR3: CASSLTSGGAGNEQFF. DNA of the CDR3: TGTGCCAGCAGTCTCACTAGCGGGGGGGCAGGCAATGAGCAGTTCTTC.

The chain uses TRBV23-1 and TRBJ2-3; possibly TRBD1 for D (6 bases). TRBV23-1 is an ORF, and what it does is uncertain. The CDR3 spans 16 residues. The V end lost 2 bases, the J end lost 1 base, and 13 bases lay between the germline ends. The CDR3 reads CASSQPGAGGTDTQYF. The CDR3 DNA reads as TGCGCCAGCAGTCAACCCGGGGCAGGGGGCACAGATACGCAGTATTTT.

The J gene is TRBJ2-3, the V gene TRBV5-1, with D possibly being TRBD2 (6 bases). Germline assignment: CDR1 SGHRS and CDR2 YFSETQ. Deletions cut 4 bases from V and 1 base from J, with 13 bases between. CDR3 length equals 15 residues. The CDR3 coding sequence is TGCGCCAGCAGCGTGGCTGGCGGGGGCACAGATACGCAGTATTTT. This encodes CASSVAGGGTDTQYF.

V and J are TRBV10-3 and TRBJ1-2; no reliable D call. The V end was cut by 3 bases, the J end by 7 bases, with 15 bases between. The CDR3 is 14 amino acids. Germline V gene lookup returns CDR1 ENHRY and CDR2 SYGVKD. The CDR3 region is CAISEKGSDRGYTF. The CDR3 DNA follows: TGTGCCATCAGTGAAAAGGGAAGTGATCGTGGCTACACCTTC.

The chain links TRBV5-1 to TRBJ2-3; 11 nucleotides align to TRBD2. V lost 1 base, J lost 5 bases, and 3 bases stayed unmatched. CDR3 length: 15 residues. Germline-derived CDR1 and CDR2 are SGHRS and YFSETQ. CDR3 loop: CASSLTSGGIDTQYF. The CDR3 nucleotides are TGCGCCAGCAGCTTGACTAGCGGGGGAATAGATACGCAGTATTTT.

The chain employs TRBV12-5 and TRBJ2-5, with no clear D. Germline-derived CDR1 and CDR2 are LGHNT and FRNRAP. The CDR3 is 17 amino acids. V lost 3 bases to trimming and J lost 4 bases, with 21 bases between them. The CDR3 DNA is TGTGCTAGTGGTTTATTGCGTGAGAAGGGATGGGGAGAGACCCAGTACTTC. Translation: CASGLLREKGWGETQYF.

DNA of the CDR3: TGCGCCAGCAGCCTTGGCCGGGACTCTCCCTACACCGGGGAGCTGTTTTTT. Protein sequence: CASSLGRDSPYTGELFF. The chain has TRBV4-1 and TRBJ2-2; D perhaps matches TRBD2 (6 bases). The V gene lost 4 bases and the J gene lost 3 bases, with 18 bases spanning the gap. In germline, CDR1 is MGHRA, CDR2 YSYEKL. The CDR3 contains 17 residues.

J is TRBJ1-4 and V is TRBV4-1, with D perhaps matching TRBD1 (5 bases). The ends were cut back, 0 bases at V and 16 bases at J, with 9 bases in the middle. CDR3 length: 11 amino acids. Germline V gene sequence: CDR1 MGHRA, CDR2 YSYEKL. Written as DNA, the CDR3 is TGCGCCAGCAGCCAAGAGGGACGGGAGTTTTTT. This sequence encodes CASSQEGREFF.

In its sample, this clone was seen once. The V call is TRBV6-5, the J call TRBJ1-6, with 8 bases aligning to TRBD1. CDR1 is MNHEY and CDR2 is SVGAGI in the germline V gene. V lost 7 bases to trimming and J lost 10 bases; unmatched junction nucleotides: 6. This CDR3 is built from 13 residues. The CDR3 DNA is TGTGCCAGCAAACGGACAGGGAACTCACCCCTCCACTTT. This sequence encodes CASKRTGNSPLHF.